This T cell receptor beta chain comes out of a study of cytomegalovirus exposure and HLA in healthy donors. Across the whole study: In a previous analysis, 95 million to 130 million unique TCR beta sequences were found from approximately 180 million T cells.

Primers: 60 Vbeta forward and 13 Jbeta reverse. Sequenced by immunoSEQ multiplex PCR; TCRdb stores in-frame clones only, minus some. The table shows about 180,000 clones, with around four fifths occurring only once. This CDR3 is built from 13 residues. The V end was cut by 7 bases, the J end by 2 bases, with 11 bases between. Germline V gene data show CDR1 as LNHDA and CDR2 as SQIVND (reference sequence). This receptor was identified in a girl under 18 in good health and CMV-seropositive. Sequenced material: PBMCs. The chain has TRBV19 and TRBJ1-2; D is undetermined. This chain's CDR3 is CASTFGGNYGYTF. The DNA of the CDR3 is TGTGCCAGTACGTTCGGAGGGAACTATGGCTACACCTTC.